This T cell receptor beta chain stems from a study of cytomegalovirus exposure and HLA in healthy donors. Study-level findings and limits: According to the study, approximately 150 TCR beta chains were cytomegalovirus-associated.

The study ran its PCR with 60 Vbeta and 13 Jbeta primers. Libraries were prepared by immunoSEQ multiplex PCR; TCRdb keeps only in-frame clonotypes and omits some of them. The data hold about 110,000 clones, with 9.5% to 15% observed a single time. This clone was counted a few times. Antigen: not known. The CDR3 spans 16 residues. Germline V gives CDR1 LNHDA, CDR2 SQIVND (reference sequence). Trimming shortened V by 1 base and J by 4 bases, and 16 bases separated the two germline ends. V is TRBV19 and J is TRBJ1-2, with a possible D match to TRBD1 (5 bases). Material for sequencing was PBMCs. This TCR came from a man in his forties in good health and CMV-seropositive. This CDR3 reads CASSIADSSARYGYTF. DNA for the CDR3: TGTGCCAGTAGTATAGCCGACAGTTCGGCCCGCTATGGCTACACCTTC.